Given below is one T cell receptor (beta chain) in context. Looked up from germline, CDR1 is SEHNR and CDR2 is FQNEAQ (reference sequence). The length of the CDR3 is 14 residues. The J segment lost 9 bases and the V segment lost 5 bases, leaving 4 bases of the junction unmatched. This specimen belongs to a study of T-cell reconstitution after alpha-beta-depleted transplantation in children. Unique molecular identifiers tagged the TCRbeta library. From the PCR reads, TCRdb called clonotypes with MiXCR, one entry per CDR3 protein. The profile covers fewer than 250,000 distinct CDR3 sequences, with roughly 8.2% appearing a single time and 5% to 7% taken by the ten largest.

This TCR came from a male patient aged 10 to 17 who had a stem cell transplant for acute lymphoblastic leukemia, so the T cells may come from the graft donor. Here the sequenced sample was PBMCs, mostly from graft donor cells, taken 180 days after TCRalphabeta/CD19-depleted stem cell transplant. The chain joins TRBV7-9 to TRBJ1-6, with 10 positions matching TRBD1. The CDR3 DNA reads as TGTGCCAGCAGCCGTGGACAGGGGGTTTCACCCCTCCACTTT. It codes for CASSRGQGVSPLHF.